These T cell receptor beta chains were read from a single sample in a study of beta chain features in type 1 diabetes. Repertoires were generated with immunoSEQ multiplex PCR, while TCRdb's copy carries only in-frame clones and drops some. The sample has hundreds of thousands of clones; around 15% are singletons. Sequences were obtained from naive CD4+ T cells from blood. The receptors derive from a man aged 18 to 30 with type 1 diabetes. Each CDR3 is given with its conserved first and last residue.

v_gene: TRBV11-2
CDR3aa: CASSPSLGGQETQYF

v_gene: TRBV2
CDR3aa: CASSELRTGGLYGYTF

v_gene: TRBV9
CDR3aa: CASSVGTGLNQPQHF

v_gene: TRBV7-2
CDR3aa: CASSLAGLYNSPLHF

v_gene: TRBV11-3
CDR3aa: CASSSEGASPGANVLTF

v_gene: TRBV30
CDR3aa: CAWSVLGTSSSYNEQFF

v_gene: TRBV5-1
CDR3aa: CASSLKQGEMAYEQYF

v_gene: TRBV11-2
CDR3aa: CASSFGPPTETQYF

v_gene: TRBV1
CDR3aa: CTSSQDPGGGLYNEQFF

v_gene: TRBV7-8
CDR3aa: CASSLLAGENNQPQHF

v_gene: TRBV9
CDR3aa: CASSVRAGTEAFF

v_gene: TRBV5-6
CDR3aa: CASSFGRDSSYNEQFF

v_gene: TRBV5-1
CDR3aa: CASRLTYEQYF

v_gene: TRBV4-2
CDR3aa: CASSQERPAQETQYF

v_gene: TRBV25-1
CDR3aa: CASSSTGVSGYTF

v_gene: TRBV25-1
CDR3aa: CASSEIGTAYGYTF

v_gene: TRBV10-1
CDR3aa: CASSGPGAQTQYF

v_gene: TRBV9
CDR3aa: CASSVGPGPRGYEQYF

v_gene: TRBV11-3
CDR3aa: CASSPKYYNEQFF

v_gene: TRBV5-6
CDR3aa: CASSSLGRDSYSPLHF

v_gene: TRBV7-2
CDR3aa: CASSSGYNSPLHF

v_gene: TRBV9
CDR3aa: CASSVRGATDTQYF

v_gene: TRBV7-2
CDR3aa: CASSTQQGAAEKLFF

v_gene: TRBV7-2
CDR3aa: CASSFGTSGGRYEQYF

v_gene: TRBV29-1
CDR3aa: CSVEEDRDGQYF

v_gene: TRBV29-1
CDR3aa: CSGRQAYEQYF

v_gene: TRBV4-3
CDR3aa: CASSQDMTVELFF

v_gene: TRBV7-9
CDR3aa: CASSPNTTGANVLTF

v_gene: TRBV5-1
CDR3aa: CASSLFGTGDLTDTQYF

v_gene: TRBV7-3
CDR3aa: CASSPHRVGEQFF

v_gene: TRBV25-1
CDR3aa: CASSDSQVTDTQYF

v_gene: TRBV7-9
CDR3aa: CASSLAQSGSRLSNQPQHF

v_gene: TRBV7-6
CDR3aa: CASTLNGGAGGNTDTQYF

v_gene: TRBV7-9
CDR3aa: CASSPSGETQYF

v_gene: TRBV23-1
CDR3aa: CASTLRGSGELFF

v_gene: TRBV5-4
CDR3aa: CASSWTGKEYGYTF

v_gene: TRBV11-2
CDR3aa: CASSLNPPGPHEQFF

v_gene: TRBV5-4
CDR3aa: CASSLGVGDRYF

v_gene: TRBV30
CDR3aa: CAWSRGTTTDTQYF

v_gene: TRBV29-1
CDR3aa: CSGARSTDTQYF

v_gene: TRBV25-1
CDR3aa: CASSPGQKNTEAFF

v_gene: TRBV9
CDR3aa: CASSVGSSGNTGELFF

v_gene: TRBV30
CDR3aa: CAWGRDSGNTIYF

v_gene: TRBV6-1
CDR3aa: CASIGGQFDEKLFF

v_gene: TRBV9
CDR3aa: CASSVVAGTYEQYF

v_gene: TRBV7-2
CDR3aa: CASSIRTSQETQYF

v_gene: TRBV30
CDR3aa: CAWSPNRDRVALF

v_gene: TRBV13
CDR3aa: CASSSRGIPEAFF

v_gene: TRBV11-2
CDR3aa: CAGDIGNTGELFF

v_gene: TRBV9
CDR3aa: CASSVGLALISYNEQFF

v_gene: TRBV29-1
CDR3aa: CSVEGSGDLGLDEQYF

v_gene: TRBV2
CDR3aa: CASSLQGQAFF